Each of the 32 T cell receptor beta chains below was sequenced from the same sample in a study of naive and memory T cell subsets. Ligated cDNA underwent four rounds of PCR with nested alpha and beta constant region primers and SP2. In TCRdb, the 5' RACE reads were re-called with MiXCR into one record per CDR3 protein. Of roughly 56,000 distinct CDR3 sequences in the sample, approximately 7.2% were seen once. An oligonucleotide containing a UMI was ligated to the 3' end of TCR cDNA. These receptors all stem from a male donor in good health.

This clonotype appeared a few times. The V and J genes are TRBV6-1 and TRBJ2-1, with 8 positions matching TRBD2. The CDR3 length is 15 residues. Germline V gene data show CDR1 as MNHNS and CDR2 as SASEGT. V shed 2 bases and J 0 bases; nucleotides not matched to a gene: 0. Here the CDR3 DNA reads TGTGCCAGCAGTGAAACTAGCGGCTCCTACAATGAGCAGTTCTTC. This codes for CASSETSGSYNEQFF.

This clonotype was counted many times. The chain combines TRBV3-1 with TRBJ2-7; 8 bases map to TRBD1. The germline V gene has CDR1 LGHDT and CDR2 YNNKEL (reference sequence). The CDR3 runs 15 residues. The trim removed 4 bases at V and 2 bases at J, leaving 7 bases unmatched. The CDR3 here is CASSPATGAPYEQYF. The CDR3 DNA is TGTGCCAGCAGCCCCGCGACAGGGGCCCCCTACGAGCAGTACTTC.

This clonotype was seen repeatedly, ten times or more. In DNA, the CDR3 is TGTGCCAGCAGTGTCGGTCTGAGCTCCTACAATGAGCAGTTCTTC. Translating it yields CASSVGLSSYNEQFF. V usage is TRBV2 and J usage is TRBJ2-1; unclear D gene. Germline CDR1 is SNHLY and CDR2 is FYNNEI. The CDR3 covers 15 residues. With 4 bases removed from V and 0 bases from J, the gap between germline ends came to 10 bases. Full variable domain (missing parts from reference TRBV2 and TRBJ2-1): EPEVTQTPSHQVTQMGQEVILRCVPISNHLYFYWYRQILGQKVEFLVSFYNNEISEKSEIFDDQFSVERPDGSNFTLKIRSTKLEDSAMYFCASSVGLSSYNEQFFGPGTRLTVL.

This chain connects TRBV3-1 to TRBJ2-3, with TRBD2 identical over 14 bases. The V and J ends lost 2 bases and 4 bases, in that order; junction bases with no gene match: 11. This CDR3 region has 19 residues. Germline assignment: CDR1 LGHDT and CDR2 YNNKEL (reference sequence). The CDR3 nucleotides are TGTGCCAGCAGCCAATCTCGGAAAAGGACTAGCGGGAGGTCAGATACGCAGTATTTT. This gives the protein CASSQSRKRTSGRSDTQYF.

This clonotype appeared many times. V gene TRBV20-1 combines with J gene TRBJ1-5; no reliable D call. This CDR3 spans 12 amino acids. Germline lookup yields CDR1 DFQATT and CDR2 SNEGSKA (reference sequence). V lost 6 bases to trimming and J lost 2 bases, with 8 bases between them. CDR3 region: CSAGGGNQPQHF. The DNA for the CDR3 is TGCAGTGCGGGTGGGGGCAATCAGCCCCAGCATTTT.

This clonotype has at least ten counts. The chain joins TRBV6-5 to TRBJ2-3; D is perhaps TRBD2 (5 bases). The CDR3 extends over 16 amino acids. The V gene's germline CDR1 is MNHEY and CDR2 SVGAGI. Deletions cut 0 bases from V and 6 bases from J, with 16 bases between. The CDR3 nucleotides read TGTGCCAGCAGTTACTCGAGTCCTAGCTTAGCGGATACGCAGTATTTT. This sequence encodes CASSYSSPSLADTQYF.

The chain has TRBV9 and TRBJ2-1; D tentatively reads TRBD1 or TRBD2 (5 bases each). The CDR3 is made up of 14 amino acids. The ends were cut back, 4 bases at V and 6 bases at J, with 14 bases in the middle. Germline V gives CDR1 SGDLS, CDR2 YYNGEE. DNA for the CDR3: TGTGCCAGCAGCCCCCGGGGCCAAATCAATGAGCAGTTCTTC. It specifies CASSPRGQINEQFF.

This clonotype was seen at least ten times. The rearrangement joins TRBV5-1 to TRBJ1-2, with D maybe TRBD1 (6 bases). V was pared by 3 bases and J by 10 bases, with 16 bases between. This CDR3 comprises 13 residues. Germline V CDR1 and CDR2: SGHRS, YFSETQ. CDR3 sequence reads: CASSWSEEGHYTF. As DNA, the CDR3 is TGCGCCAGCAGCTGGAGCGAGGAGGGACACTACACCTTC.

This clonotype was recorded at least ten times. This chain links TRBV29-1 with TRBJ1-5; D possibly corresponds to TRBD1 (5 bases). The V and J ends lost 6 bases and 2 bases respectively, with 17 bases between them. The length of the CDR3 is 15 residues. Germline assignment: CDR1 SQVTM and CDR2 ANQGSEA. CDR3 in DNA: TGCAGCGTCCGAGACAGTGGGCTTGGCAATCAGCCCCAGCATTTT. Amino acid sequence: CSVRDSGLGNQPQHF. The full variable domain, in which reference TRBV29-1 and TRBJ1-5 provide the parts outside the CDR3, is SAVISQKPSRDICQRGTSLTIQCQVDSQVTMMFWYRQQPGQSLTLIATANQGSEATYESGFVIDKFPISRPNLTFSTLTVSNMSPEDSSIYLCSVRDSGLGNQPQHFGDGTRLSIL.

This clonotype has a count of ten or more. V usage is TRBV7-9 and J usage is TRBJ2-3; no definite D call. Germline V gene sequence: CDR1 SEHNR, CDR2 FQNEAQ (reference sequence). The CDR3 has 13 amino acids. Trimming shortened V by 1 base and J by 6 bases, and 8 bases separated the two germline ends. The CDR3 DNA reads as TGTGCCAGCAGCTTAGTAGCCCCCGATACGCAGTATTTT. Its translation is CASSLVAPDTQYF. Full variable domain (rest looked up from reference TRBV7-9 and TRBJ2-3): DTGVSQNPRHKITKRGQNVTFRCDPISEHNRLYWYRQTLGQGPEFLTYFQNEAQLEKSRLLSDRFSAERPKGSFSTLEIQRTEQGDSAMYLCASSLVAPDTQYFGPGTRLTVL.

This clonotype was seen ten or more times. CDR3 nucleotides: TGCGCCAGCTCTGTCGGGCTAGCGGGACCCCTAACCTACGAGCAGTACTTC. It is translated as CASSVGLAGPLTYEQYF. The gene calls are TRBV5-1 and TRBJ2-7, with 9 bases aligning to TRBD2. CDR3 length: 17 amino acids. After removal of 7 bases from V and 2 bases from J, the junction contained 16 bases not matched to a gene. Per germline, CDR1 SGHRS and CDR2 YFSETQ.

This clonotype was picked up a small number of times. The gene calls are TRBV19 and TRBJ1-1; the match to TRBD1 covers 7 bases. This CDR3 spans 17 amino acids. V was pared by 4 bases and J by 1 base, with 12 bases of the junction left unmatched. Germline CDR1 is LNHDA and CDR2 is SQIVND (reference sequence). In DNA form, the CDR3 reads TGTGCCAGTAGTACCGTAAGGGACAGCCGGGGGAACACTGAAGCTTTCTTT. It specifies CASSTVRDSRGNTEAFF.

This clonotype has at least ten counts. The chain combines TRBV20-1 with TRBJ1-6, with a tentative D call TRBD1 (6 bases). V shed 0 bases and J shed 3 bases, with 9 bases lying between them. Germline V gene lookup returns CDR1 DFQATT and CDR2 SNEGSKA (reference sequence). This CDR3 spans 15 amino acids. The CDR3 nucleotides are TGCAGTGCTAGAGACGGGGGCTACTATAATTCACCCCTCCACTTT. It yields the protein CSARDGGYYNSPLHF.

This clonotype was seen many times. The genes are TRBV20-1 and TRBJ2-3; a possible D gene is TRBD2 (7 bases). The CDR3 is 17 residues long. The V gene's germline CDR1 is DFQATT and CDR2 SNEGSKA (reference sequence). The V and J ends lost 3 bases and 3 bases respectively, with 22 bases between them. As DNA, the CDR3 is TGCAGTGCTAGCGGGGGTCTGGGAGGGGGTCGAACAGATACGCAGTATTTT. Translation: CSASGGLGGGRTDTQYF.

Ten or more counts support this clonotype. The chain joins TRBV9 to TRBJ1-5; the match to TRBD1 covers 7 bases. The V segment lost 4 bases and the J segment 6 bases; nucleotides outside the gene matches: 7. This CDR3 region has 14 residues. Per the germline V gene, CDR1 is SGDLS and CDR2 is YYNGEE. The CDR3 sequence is CASSQGGGGQPQHF. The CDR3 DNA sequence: TGTGCCAGCAGCCAAGGGGGCGGGGGTCAGCCCCAGCATTTT.

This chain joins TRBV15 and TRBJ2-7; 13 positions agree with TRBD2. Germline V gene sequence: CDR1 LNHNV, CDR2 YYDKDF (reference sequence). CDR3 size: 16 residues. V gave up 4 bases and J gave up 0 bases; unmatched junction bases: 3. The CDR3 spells CATSTRTSGSSYEQYF. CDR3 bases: TGTGCCACCAGCACCCGGACTAGCGGGAGCTCCTACGAGCAGTACTTC. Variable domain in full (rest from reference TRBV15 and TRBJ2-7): DAMVIQNPRYQVTQFGKPVTLSCSQTLNHNVMYWYQQKSSQAPKLLFHYYDKDFNNEADTPDNFQSRRPNTSFCFLDIRSPGLGDTAMYLCATSTRTSGSSYEQYFGPGTRLTVT.

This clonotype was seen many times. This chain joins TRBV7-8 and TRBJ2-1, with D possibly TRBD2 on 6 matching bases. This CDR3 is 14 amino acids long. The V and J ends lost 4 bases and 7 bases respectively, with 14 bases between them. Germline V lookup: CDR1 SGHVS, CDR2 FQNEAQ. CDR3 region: CASSWLGGPNEQFF. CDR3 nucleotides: TGTGCCAGCAGCTGGCTGGGGGGTCCGAATGAGCAGTTCTTC.

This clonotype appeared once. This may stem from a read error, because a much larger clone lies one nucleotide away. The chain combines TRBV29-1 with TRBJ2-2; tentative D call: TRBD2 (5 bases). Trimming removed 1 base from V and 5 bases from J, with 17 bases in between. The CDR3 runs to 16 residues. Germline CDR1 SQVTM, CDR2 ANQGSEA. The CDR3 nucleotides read TGCAGCGTTGAAGGGCTAGTGGGTTCGGGGACCGGGGAGCTGTTTTTT. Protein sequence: CSVEGLVGSGTGELFF.

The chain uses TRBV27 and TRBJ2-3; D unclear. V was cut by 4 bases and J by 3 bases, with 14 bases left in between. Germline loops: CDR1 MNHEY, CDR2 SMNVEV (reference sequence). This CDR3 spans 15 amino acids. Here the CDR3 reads CASSSPSPRTDTQYF. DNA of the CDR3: TGTGCCAGCAGTTCTCCCTCCCCGCGGACAGATACGCAGTATTTT.

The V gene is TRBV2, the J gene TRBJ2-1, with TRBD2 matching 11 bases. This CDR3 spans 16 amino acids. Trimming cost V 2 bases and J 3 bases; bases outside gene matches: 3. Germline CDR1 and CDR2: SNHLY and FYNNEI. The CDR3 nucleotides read TGTGCCAGCAGTGAATCTAGCGGGGGGATCTACAATGAGCAGTTCTTC. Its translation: CASSESSGGIYNEQFF.

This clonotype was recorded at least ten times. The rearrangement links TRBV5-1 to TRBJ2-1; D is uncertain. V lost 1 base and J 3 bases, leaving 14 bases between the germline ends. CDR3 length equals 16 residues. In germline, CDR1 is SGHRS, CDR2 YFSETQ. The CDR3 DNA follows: TGCGCCAGCAGCTTGTCTCCAGCCGCCGACTACAATGAGCAGTTCTTC. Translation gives CASSLSPAADYNEQFF.

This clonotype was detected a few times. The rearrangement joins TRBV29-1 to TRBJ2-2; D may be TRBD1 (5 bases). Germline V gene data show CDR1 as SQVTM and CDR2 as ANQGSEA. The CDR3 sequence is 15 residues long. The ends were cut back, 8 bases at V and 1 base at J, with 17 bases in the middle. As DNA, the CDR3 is TGCAGCCCCGCCGTCGGAGACAGGAACACCGGGGAGCTGTTTTTT. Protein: CSPAVGDRNTGELFF.

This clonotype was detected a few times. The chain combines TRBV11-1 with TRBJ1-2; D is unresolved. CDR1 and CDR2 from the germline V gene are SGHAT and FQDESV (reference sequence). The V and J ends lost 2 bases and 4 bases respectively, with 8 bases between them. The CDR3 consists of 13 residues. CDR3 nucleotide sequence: TGTGCCAGCAGCTTACCGGGAGGCTATGGCTACACCTTC. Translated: CASSLPGGYGYTF.

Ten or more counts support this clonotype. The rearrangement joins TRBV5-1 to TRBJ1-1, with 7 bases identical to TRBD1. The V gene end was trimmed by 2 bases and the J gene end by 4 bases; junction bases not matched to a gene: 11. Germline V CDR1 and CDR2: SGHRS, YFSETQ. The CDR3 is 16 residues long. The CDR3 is CASSFSFEGAVTEAFF. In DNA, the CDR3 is TGCGCCAGCAGCTTCAGCTTTGAGGGGGCTGTCACTGAAGCTTTCTTT.

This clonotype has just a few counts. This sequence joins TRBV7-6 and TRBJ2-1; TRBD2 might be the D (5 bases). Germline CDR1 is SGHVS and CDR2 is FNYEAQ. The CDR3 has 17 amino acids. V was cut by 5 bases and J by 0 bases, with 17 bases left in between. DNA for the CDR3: TGTGCCAGCAGCCCCGATCAGCGGCCGAGCTCCTACAATGAGCAGTTCTTC. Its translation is CASSPDQRPSSYNEQFF.

The CDR3 coding sequence is TGCAGCGTTGGGTTCGGACATGAGCAGTTCTTC. The encoded protein is CSVGFGHEQFF. The chain has TRBV29-1 and TRBJ2-1, with D unclear. V lost 4 bases, J lost 8 bases, and 9 bases lay in between. Germline V gene data show CDR1 as SQVTM and CDR2 as ANQGSEA. This CDR3 region has 11 residues.

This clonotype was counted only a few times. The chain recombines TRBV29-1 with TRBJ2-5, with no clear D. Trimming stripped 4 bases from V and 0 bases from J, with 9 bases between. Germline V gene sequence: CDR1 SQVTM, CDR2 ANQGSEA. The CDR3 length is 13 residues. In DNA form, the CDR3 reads TGCAGCGTTGGGATGGGCAACCAAGAGACCCAGTACTTC. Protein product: CSVGMGNQETQYF.

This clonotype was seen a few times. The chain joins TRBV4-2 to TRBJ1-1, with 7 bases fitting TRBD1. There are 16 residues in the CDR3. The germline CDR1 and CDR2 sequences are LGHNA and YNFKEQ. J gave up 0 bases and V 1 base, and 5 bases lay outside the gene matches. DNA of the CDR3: TGTGCCAGCAGCCAAGTGGTAGGGGGCATGAACACTGAAGCTTTCTTT. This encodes CASSQVVGGMNTEAFF.

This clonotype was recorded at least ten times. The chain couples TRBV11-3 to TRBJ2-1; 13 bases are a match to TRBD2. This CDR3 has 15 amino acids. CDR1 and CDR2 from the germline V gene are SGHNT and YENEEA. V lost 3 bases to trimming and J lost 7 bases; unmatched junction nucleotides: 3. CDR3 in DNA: TGTGCCAGCAGCTTGACTAGCGGGGGGCCGAATGAGCAGTTCTTC. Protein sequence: CASSLTSGGPNEQFF. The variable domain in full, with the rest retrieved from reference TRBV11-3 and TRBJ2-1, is EAGVVQSPRYKIIEKKQPVAFWCNPISGHNTLYWYLQNLGQGPELLIRYENEEAVDDSQLPKDRFSAERLKGVDSTLKIQPAELGDSAVYLCASSLTSGGPNEQFFGPGTRLTVL.

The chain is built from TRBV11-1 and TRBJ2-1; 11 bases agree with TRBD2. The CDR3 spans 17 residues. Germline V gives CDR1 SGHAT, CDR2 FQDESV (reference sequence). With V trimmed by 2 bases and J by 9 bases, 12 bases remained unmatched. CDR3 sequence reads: CASSLREDSGRAGEQFF. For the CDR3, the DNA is TGTGCCAGCAGCTTAAGAGAAGATAGCGGGAGGGCCGGTGAGCAGTTCTTC.

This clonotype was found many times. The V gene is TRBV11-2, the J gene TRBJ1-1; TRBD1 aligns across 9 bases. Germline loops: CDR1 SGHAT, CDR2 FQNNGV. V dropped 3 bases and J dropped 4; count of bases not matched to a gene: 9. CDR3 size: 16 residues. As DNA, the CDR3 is TGTGCCAGCAGCTTGACTGGGACAGGGACCTTCACTGAAGCTTTCTTT. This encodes CASSLTGTGTFTEAFF.

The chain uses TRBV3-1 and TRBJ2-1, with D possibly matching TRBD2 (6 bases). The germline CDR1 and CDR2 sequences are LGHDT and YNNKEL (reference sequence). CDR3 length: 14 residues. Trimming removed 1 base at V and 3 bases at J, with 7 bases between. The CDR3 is CASSQGTNYNEQFF. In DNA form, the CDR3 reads TGTGCCAGCAGCCAAGGGACTAACTACAATGAGCAGTTCTTC.